Following are 10 T cell receptor beta chains from one sample sequenced in a study of blood T cell repertoires in COVID-19. Measured with immunoSEQ multiplex PCR; TCRdb has only the in-frame clones, and not every one. Of 93,000 or so clones in the sample, roughly nine tenths were seen once. Source material: peripheral blood. Receptors were obtained from a woman aged 55-69 years with acute or convalescent COVID-19.

J is TRBJ2-2 and V is TRBV5-1; no definite D call. Germline-derived CDR1 and CDR2 are SGHRS and YFSETQ. V was cut by 1 base and J by 2 bases, with 12 bases left in between. This CDR3 region has 16 residues. CDR3: CASSLTIGRNTGELFF. DNA for the CDR3: TGCGCCAGCAGCTTGACTATTGGCCGAAACACCGGGGAGCTGTTTTTT.

The genes are TRBV6-5 and TRBJ2-7, with D perhaps matching TRBD1 (6 bases). V was pared by 2 bases and J by 2 bases, with 13 bases between. CDR1 and CDR2 from the germline V gene are MNHEY and SVGAGI. The CDR3 length is 15 residues. CDR3 sequence: CASSYPTGRTYEQYV. CDR3 nucleotide sequence: TGTGCCAGCAGTTACCCGACAGGACGAACCTACGAGCAGTACGTC.

The J gene is TRBJ1-2, the V gene TRBV28; 10 nucleotides match TRBD1. J gave up 7 bases and V 5 bases, and 4 bases lay outside the gene matches. Germline-derived CDR1 and CDR2 are MDHEN and SYDVKM. The CDR3 has 13 residues. CDR3 residues: CASSQTGGGGYTF. As DNA, the CDR3 is TGTGCCAGCAGTCAGACAGGGGGCGGTGGCTACACCTTC.

This clone occurred once. This rearrangement joins TRBV24-1 to TRBJ2-1, with 7 bases lining up with TRBD1. Germline V gene lookup returns CDR1 KGHDR and CDR2 SFDVKD. Trimming removed 2 bases from V and 3 bases from J; junction bases left unmatched: 3. The CDR3 has 15 residues. The CDR3 DNA is TGTGCCACCAGTGATTACCGACAGGGCTACAATGAGCAGTTCTTC. Its translation is CATSDYRQGYNEQFF.

The table lists this clone with a few counts. The chain joins TRBV19 to TRBJ1-5; D may be TRBD1 (6 bases). The CDR3 is made up of 14 amino acids. CDR1 and CDR2 (germline): LNHDA, SQIVND (reference sequence). V lost 5 bases, J lost 4 bases, and 12 bases lay in between. For the CDR3, the DNA is TGTGCCAGTAGTTACGTACAGGGTAATCAGCCCCAGCATTTT. Translating gives CASSYVQGNQPQHF.

The chain joins TRBV28 to TRBJ1-2, with TRBD1 as a possible D gene (5 bases). There are 14 residues in the CDR3. Germline V gene data show CDR1 as MDHEN and CDR2 as SYDVKM. Trimming shortened V by 4 bases and J by 4 bases, and 13 bases separated the two germline ends. The CDR3 here is CASSSGGELYGYTF. CDR3 DNA: TGTGCCAGCAGTTCGGGGGGGGAACTCTATGGCTACACCTTC.

This clone was detected a few times. The V call is TRBV6-1, the J call TRBJ2-1; D may be TRBD1 (5 bases). Per germline, CDR1 MNHNS and CDR2 SASEGT. Trimming took 0 bases from V and 7 from J, leaving 7 bases between them. The CDR3 extends over 13 amino acids. The CDR3 region is CASSEAQVNEQFF. CDR3 DNA sequence: TGTGCCAGCAGTGAAGCACAGGTTAATGAGCAGTTCTTC.

V and J are TRBV24-1 and TRBJ2-3; 13 bases are a match to TRBD2. Germline V lookup: CDR1 KGHDR, CDR2 SFDVKD. Trimming cost V 4 bases and J 0 bases; bases outside gene matches: 15. This CDR3 region has 21 residues. The CDR3 nucleotides are TGTGCCACCAGTGAAAATGTCCCGGGACTAGCGGGATCGGGGAGCACAGATACGCAGTATTTT. Translation gives CATSENVPGLAGSGSTDTQYF.

This sequence joins TRBV19 and TRBJ2-3; 9 bases are a match to TRBD1. The CDR3 extends over 15 amino acids. Trimming cost V 7 bases and J 4 bases; bases outside gene matches: 9. Looked up from germline, CDR1 is LNHDA and CDR2 is SQIVND (reference sequence). DNA of the CDR3: TGTGCCAGTAAAAAGGGACAGGGCCCGTCAGATACGCAGTATTTT. This sequence encodes CASKKGQGPSDTQYF.

The chain links TRBV3-1 (or the pseudogene TRBV3-2) to TRBJ1-1; no definite D call. Germline lookup yields CDR1 LGHDT and CDR2 YNNKEL (reference sequence). The CDR3 consists of 14 residues. V was trimmed by 4 bases and J by 4 bases, leaving 13 bases between them. The chain's CDR3 is CASSLGGYGTEAFF. The DNA for the CDR3 is TGTGCCAGCAGCCTTGGAGGGTACGGCACTGAAGCTTTCTTT.